The 22 T cell receptor beta chains below come from one sample, sequenced in a study of beta chain features in type 1 diabetes. Expressed TCRB transcripts were sequenced because the entire RNA isolate underwent reverse transcription. TCRdb's table, derived via immunoSEQ multiplex PCR, lists solely in-frame clones and lacks some. The table records over 150,000 clones, about 13% of them present only once. Input material: central memory CD4+ T cells from blood. These receptors were obtained from a woman younger than 30 in good health.

This clone was detected a few times. The rearrangement links TRBV5-6 to TRBJ1-1; 7 bases are a match to TRBD1. The CDR3 contains 15 residues. CDR1 is SGHDT, CDR2 YYEEEE, per germline. The trim removed 4 bases at V and 0 bases at J, leaving 6 bases unmatched. The CDR3 loop is CASSRTGAMNTEAFF. CDR3 DNA sequence: TGTGCCAGCAGCCGTACAGGGGCAATGAACACTGAAGCTTTCTTT.

This clone was seen more than once but under ten times. The chain recombines TRBV6-6 with TRBJ1-4, with a tentative D call TRBD1 (6 bases). V dropped 5 bases and J dropped 3 bases, with 13 bases sitting between them. The CDR3 is made up of 15 amino acids. The germline V gene encodes CDR1 MNHNY and CDR2 SVGAGI (reference sequence). CDR3 protein: CASSPPRGSNEKLFF. Here the CDR3 DNA reads TGTGCCAGCAGTCCCCCCAGGGGATCTAATGAAAAACTGTTTTTT.

The chain carries TRBV7-3 and TRBJ2-3, with 7 positions matching TRBD2. Unmatched junction bases numbered 11, after V lost 4 bases and J lost 4 bases. CDR1 SGHTA and CDR2 FQGTGA come from the germline V gene. The CDR3 is made up of 16 amino acids. The CDR3 bases are TGTGCCAGCAGCTCCTTCGCGGGGGTGGGTGCAGATACGCAGTATTTT. This sequence encodes CASSSFAGVGADTQYF.

This clone was counted a few times. The V and J genes are TRBV19 and TRBJ2-3; 9 bases agree with TRBD2. Per the germline V gene, CDR1 is LNHDA and CDR2 is SQIVND (reference sequence). The ends lost 4 bases at V and 1 base at J; junction bases unmatched: 3. The CDR3 extends over 15 amino acids. This chain's CDR3 is CASSTGTSRTDTQYF. The DNA for the CDR3 is TGTGCCAGTAGTACCGGGACTAGCCGCACAGATACGCAGTATTTT. Full variable domain (rest looked up from reference TRBV19 and TRBJ2-3): DGGITQSPKYLFRKEGQNVTLSCEQNLNHDAMYWYRQDPGQGLRLIYYSQIVNDFQKGDIAEGYSVSREKKESFPLTVTSAQKNPTAFYLCASSTGTSRTDTQYFGPGTRLTVL.

The rearrangement uses TRBV6-5 and TRBJ1-1; D is perhaps TRBD1 (6 bases). The CDR3 loop spans 15 amino acids. Germline lookup yields CDR1 MNHEY and CDR2 SVGAGI. The V and J ends lost 0 bases and 7 bases respectively, with 15 bases between them. The CDR3 protein is CASSYSIRQGREAFF. The CDR3 DNA follows: TGTGCCAGCAGTTACTCGATCCGGCAGGGGCGTGAAGCTTTCTTT.

This clone was detected a few times. The rearrangement uses TRBV4-2 and TRBJ2-7; D might be TRBD1 (6 bases). The CDR3 sequence is 14 residues long. The germline V and J ends were trimmed by 5 bases and 0 bases, with 11 bases remaining between them. CDR1 is LGHNA and CDR2 is YNFKEQ in the germline V gene. The CDR3 bases are TGTGCCAGCAGCTACCGGGACACCTCCTACGAGCAGTACTTC. Translating it yields CASSYRDTSYEQYF.

The CDR3 loop reads CASRREGHFGYEQFF. CDR3 coding DNA: TGTGCCAGCAGGCGGGAGGGCCATTTTGGTTATGAGCAGTTCTTC. The chain carries TRBV9 and TRBJ2-1, with 9 bases matching TRBD2. This CDR3 spans 15 amino acids. Germline V gene lookup returns CDR1 SGDLS and CDR2 YYNGEE. V trimming: 5 bases; J trimming: 8 bases; junction bases outside the gene matches: 11.

The chain links TRBV7-2 to TRBJ2-1; no reliable D call. The CDR3 runs 12 residues. V was shortened by 5 bases and J by 8 bases, with 10 bases between the two germline ends. CDR1 is SGHTA, CDR2 FQGNSA, per germline. CDR3 region: CASSRGFHEQFF. The CDR3 DNA reads as TGTGCCAGCAGCCGAGGATTCCATGAGCAGTTCTTC. Full variable domain (missing parts from reference TRBV7-2 and TRBJ2-1): GAGVSQSPSNKVTEKGKDVELRCDPISGHTALYWYRQSLGQGLEFLIYFQGNSAPDKSGLPSDRFSAERTGGSVSTLTIQRTQQEDSAVYLCASSRGFHEQFFGPGTRLTVL.

This clone was observed a few times. The chain combines TRBV30 with TRBJ2-7; D is undetermined. The germline CDR1 and CDR2 sequences are GTSNPN and SVGIG (reference sequence). The germline V and J ends were trimmed by 2 bases and 5 bases, with 7 bases remaining between them. CDR3 size: 11 residues. The CDR3 reads CAWSSLDEQYF. For the CDR3, the DNA is TGTGCCTGGAGTTCTTTAGACGAGCAGTACTTC.

This clone was seen a few times. The V and J genes are TRBV28 and TRBJ1-3, with D tentatively TRBD1 (5 bases). V lost 6 bases, J lost 1 base, and 7 bases lay in between. The germline V gene has CDR1 MDHEN and CDR2 SYDVKM. This CDR3 has 13 amino acids. CDR3 DNA: TGTGCCAGCAGGGGGGGTTCTGGAAACACCATATATTTT. It encodes CASRGGSGNTIYF.

This sequence joins TRBV28 and TRBJ1-1; D is possibly TRBD1 (5 bases). CDR3 size: 11 residues. The V end lost 8 bases, the J end lost 11 bases, and 15 bases lay between the germline ends. The V gene's germline CDR1 is MDHEN and CDR2 SYDVKM. The CDR3 nucleotides are TGTGCCAGCTGGGAGGGGAATCTGGCTTTCTTT. As protein: CASWEGNLAFF. Based on the CDR3 plus reference TRBV28 and TRBJ1-1, the full variable domain is DVKVTQSSRYLVKRTGEKVFLECVQDMDHENMFWYRQDPGLGLRLIYFSYDVKMKEKGDIPEGYSVSREKKERFSLILESASTNQTSMYLCASWEGNLAFFGQGTRLTVV.

This clone was observed a few times. This chain connects TRBV29-1 to TRBJ1-2; 8 nucleotides agree with TRBD1. The CDR3 length is 14 residues. V shed 3 bases and J 8 bases; nucleotides not matched to a gene: 11. CDR1 is SQVTM and CDR2 is ANQGSEA in the germline V gene. The CDR3 here is CSVDWGRGRGGYTF. The CDR3 bases are TGCAGCGTTGACTGGGGCAGGGGGCGGGGAGGCTACACCTTC.

The V call is TRBV18, the J call TRBJ2-3, with D tentatively TRBD1 (5 bases). The CDR3 totals 13 residues. Trimming cost V 3 bases and J 4 bases, with 8 bases left between them. Germline loops: CDR1 KGHSH, CDR2 LQKENI. DNA for the CDR3: TGTGCCAGCTCACCTCAGGGTCCAGATACGCAGTATTTT. This encodes CASSPQGPDTQYF.

The chain links TRBV7-9 to TRBJ2-3; TRBD2 matches at 7 bases. After removal of 1 base from V and 7 bases from J, the junction contained 14 bases not matched to a gene. CDR1 and CDR2 (germline): SEHNR, FQNEAQ (reference sequence). CDR3 length: 17 amino acids. CDR3 in amino acids: CASSLGMAGESPNTQYF. The CDR3 DNA reads TGTGCCAGCAGCTTAGGAATGGCGGGAGAGTCCCCAAATACGCAGTATTTT.

The rearrangement joins TRBV6-1 to TRBJ2-7; TRBD1 matches at 7 bases. Trimming removed 1 base from V and 5 bases from J; junction bases left unmatched: 11. Germline lookup yields CDR1 MNHNS and CDR2 SASEGT. The CDR3 length is 16 residues. CDR3 residues: CASSEGLGQRADEQYF. CDR3 sequence (DNA): TGTGCCAGCAGTGAAGGGCTGGGACAGAGGGCCGACGAGCAGTACTTC.

V and J are TRBV5-8 and TRBJ2-5; 9 bases align to TRBD2. Trimming at V came to 4 bases and at J to 1 base, leaving 8 bases not matched to a gene. Germline V gives CDR1 SGHTS, CDR2 YDEGEE. The CDR3 has 16 residues. CDR3 DNA: TGTGCCAGCAGCGCTGGAGCGGGAGGTTCCCAAGAGACCCAGTACTTC. Protein: CASSAGAGGSQETQYF.

The V call is TRBV14, the J call TRBJ2-1; TRBD2 is a possible D gene (6 bases). The CDR3 loop spans 14 amino acids. The V and J ends lost 0 bases and 4 bases respectively, with 7 bases between them. Germline V lookup: CDR1 SGHDN, CDR2 FVKESK. The DNA for the CDR3 is TGTGCCAGCAGCCAAGACGGGGGATACAATGAGCAGTTCTTC. It encodes CASSQDGGYNEQFF.

The table lists this clone with a few counts. Other DNA sequences in the sample encode the same CDR3. The V call is TRBV18, the J call TRBJ1-1, with D possibly being TRBD1 (5 bases). The CDR3 is made up of 14 amino acids. The germline gives CDR1 KGHSH, CDR2 LQKENI. The V end lost 4 bases, the J end lost 0 bases, and 9 bases lay between the germline ends. In nucleotides, the CDR3 is TGTGCCAGCTCACTAGGACATATGAACACTGAAGCTTTCTTT. Encoded protein: CASSLGHMNTEAFF.

This clone has more than one count but fewer than ten. J is TRBJ1-4 and V is TRBV30; 9 bases agree with TRBD1. After removal of 5 bases from V and 0 bases from J, the junction contained 4 bases not matched to a gene. Looked up from germline, CDR1 is GTSNPN and CDR2 is SVGIG (reference sequence). This CDR3 spans 15 amino acids. CDR3 bases: TGTGCCTGGGGGACAGGGATTGCAACTAATGAAAAACTGTTTTTT. Residues: CAWGTGIATNEKLFF.

V is TRBV9 and J is TRBJ1-1; D possibly corresponds to TRBD1 (6 bases). CDR1 is SGDLS and CDR2 is YYNGEE in the germline V gene. Trimming removed 4 bases from V and 4 bases from J, with 23 bases in between. This CDR3 is 17 amino acids long. This CDR3 is CASSSPGGGRVGTEAFF. DNA for the CDR3: TGTGCCAGCAGCTCACCCGGGGGGGGCAGGGTGGGCACTGAAGCTTTCTTT. The variable domain in full, completed from reference TRBV9 and TRBJ1-1, reads DSGVTQTPKHLITATGQRVTLRCSPRSGDLSVYWYQQSLDQGLQFLIQYYNGEERAKGNILERFSAQQFPDLHSELNLSSLELGDSALYFCASSSPGGGRVGTEAFFGQGTRLTVV.

In its sample, this clone was seen a few times. In nucleotides, the CDR3 is TGTGCCAGCAGCGTCGGGACTAGCGGGTCGTTCTCCTACGAGCAGTACTTC. It encodes CASSVGTSGSFSYEQYF. This rearrangement joins TRBV9 to TRBJ2-7, with TRBD2 matching over 12 bases. The CDR3 is 17 amino acids. CDR1 is SGDLS, CDR2 YYNGEE, per germline. Losses at the gene ends were 2 bases for V and 0 bases for J; bases not matched to a gene: 6.

This clone was detected ten times or more. The chain joins TRBV6-5 to TRBJ1-3; D gene ambiguous. Deletions cut 0 bases from V and 1 base from J, with 7 bases between. CDR1 MNHEY and CDR2 SVGAGI come from the germline V gene. The CDR3 runs 15 residues. In nucleotides, the CDR3 is TGTGCCAGCAGTTACTCAGGAGAATCTGGAAACACCATATATTTT. It translates to CASSYSGESGNTIYF.